Below are 17 T cell receptor beta chains sequenced from a single sample in a study of shared clonotypes between healthy human individuals. Data came from immunoSEQ multiplex PCR; TCRdb stores just in-frame clones and leaves some out. The table lists nearly 500,000 clones, 70% to 80% of them singletons, with approximately 12% in the top ten. The sample was PBMCs. The receptors derive from a middle-aged woman in good health. Some clones in this sample may be carry-over from other donors' samples.

J is TRBJ2-1 and V is TRBV7-9; D may be TRBD1 (5 bases). The CDR3 consists of 13 residues. CDR1 is SEHNR and CDR2 is FQNEAQ in the germline V gene (reference sequence). V lost 3 bases and J lost 6, with 9 bases in between. The CDR3, as DNA: TGTGCCAGCAGCTTGACCCAGGGCAATGAGCAGTTCTTC. Encoded protein: CASSLTQGNEQFF.

The gene calls are TRBV2 and TRBJ2-3; TRBD1 agrees at 7 bases. CDR1 is SNHLY and CDR2 is FYNNEI in the germline V gene. This CDR3 is built from 13 residues. The V segment lost 7 bases and the J segment 2 bases; nucleotides outside the gene matches: 3. The CDR3 loop reads CASTQGNTDTQYF. The CDR3 nucleotides are TGTGCCAGCACACAGGGGAACACAGATACGCAGTATTTT.

The V and J genes are TRBV2 and TRBJ2-2; 9 bases align to TRBD2. The V and J ends lost 3 bases and 7 bases, in that order; junction bases with no gene match: 6. Germline V lookup: CDR1 SNHLY, CDR2 FYNNEI. CDR3 length: 15 residues. CDR3 in DNA: TGTGCCAGCAGTGACGGCGGGAGGGCAATCGGGGAGCTGTTTTTT. It translates to CASSDGGRAIGELFF.

The chain couples TRBV5-4 to TRBJ2-1, with 8 positions matching TRBD2. After removal of 1 base from V and 0 bases from J, the junction contained 3 bases not matched to a gene. This CDR3 region has 16 residues. Germline CDR1 is SGHNT and CDR2 is YYREEE (reference sequence). CDR3 in amino acids: CASSLWGLGSYNEQFF. The CDR3 region has the DNA TGTGCCAGCAGCTTGTGGGGACTAGGCTCCTACAATGAGCAGTTCTTC.

V and J are TRBV28 and TRBJ1-5; D is perhaps TRBD1 (5 bases). The germline V and J ends were trimmed by 8 bases and 0 bases, with 8 bases remaining between them. The CDR3 sequence is 13 residues long. CDR1 MDHEN and CDR2 SYDVKM come from the germline V gene. The CDR3 nucleotides are TGTGCCAGCTGGGGCTATAGCAATCAGCCCCAGCATTTT. This sequence encodes CASWGYSNQPQHF. Full variable domain (outside the CDR3, taken from reference TRBV28 and TRBJ1-5): DVKVTQSSRYLVKRTGEKVFLECVQDMDHENMFWYRQDPGLGLRLIYFSYDVKMKEKGDIPEGYSVSREKKERFSLILESASTNQTSMYLCASWGYSNQPQHFGDGTRLSIL.

This clone was observed once. This chain's CDR3 is CASSRNDRSFTDTQYF. CDR3 DNA: TGTGCCAGCAGCCGAAACGACAGGTCCTTCACAGATACGCAGTATTTT. V gene TRBV7-9 combines with J gene TRBJ2-3; TRBD1 is a possible D gene (6 bases). The V and J ends lost 5 bases and 2 bases respectively, with 17 bases between them. Per the germline V gene, CDR1 is SEHNR and CDR2 is FQNEAQ (reference sequence). The CDR3 is 16 residues long. Variable domain in full (rest from reference TRBV7-9 and TRBJ2-3): DTGVSQNPRHKITKRGQNVTFRCDPISEHNRLYWYRQTLGQGPEFLTYFQNEAQLEKSRLLSDRFSAERPKGSFSTLEIQRTEQGDSAMYLCASSRNDRSFTDTQYFGPGTRLTVL.

V usage is TRBV7-9 and J usage is TRBJ1-5; no definite D call. CDR3 length: 13 residues. CDR1 is SEHNR, CDR2 FQNEAQ, per germline (reference sequence). Trimming removed 7 bases at V and 5 bases at J, with 12 bases between. In DNA form, the CDR3 reads TGTGCCAGCACGGACGACCCCTATCAGCCCCAGCATTTT. Its protein product is CASTDDPYQPQHF. The variable domain in full, completed from reference TRBV7-9 and TRBJ1-5, reads DTGVSQNPRHKITKRGQNVTFRCDPISEHNRLYWYRQTLGQGPEFLTYFQNEAQLEKSRLLSDRFSAERPKGSFSTLEIQRTEQGDSAMYLCASTDDPYQPQHFGDGTRLSIL.

The chain combines TRBV5-4 with TRBJ1-1; D is unresolved. Germline CDR1 and CDR2: SGHNT and YYREEE (reference sequence). V shed 4 bases and J shed 6 bases, with 16 bases lying between them. The CDR3 length is 14 residues. CDR3 sequence: CASSQTGGIAEAFF. The CDR3 DNA reads as TGTGCCAGCAGCCAGACCGGAGGGATTGCTGAAGCTTTCTTT.

The chain is built from TRBV28 and TRBJ2-3, with no clear D. The germline gives CDR1 MDHEN, CDR2 SYDVKM. The V and J ends lost 6 bases and 4 bases respectively, with 5 bases between them. CDR3 size: 11 residues. The CDR3 sequence: CASSLPDTQYF. CDR3 nucleotide sequence: TGTGCCAGCAGCCTACCAGATACGCAGTATTTT.

This clone was detected a few times. The chain joins TRBV25-1 to TRBJ2-7; TRBD1 agrees at 10 bases. Trimming removed 5 bases from V and 0 bases from J; junction bases left unmatched: 7. The CDR3 extends over 16 amino acids. Germline assignment: CDR1 MGHDK and CDR2 SYGVNS. CDR3 DNA: TGTGCCAGCAGTAAAATAGGACAGGGGGGCTCCTACGAGCAGTACTTC. Translating gives CASSKIGQGGSYEQYF.

J is TRBJ2-1 and V is TRBV29-1; TRBD2 agrees at 12 bases. The J segment lost 8 bases and the V segment lost 4 bases, leaving 3 bases of the junction unmatched. CDR1 is SQVTM, CDR2 ANQGSEA, per germline. CDR3 length: 13 residues. The CDR3 protein is CSVGTSGIYEQFF. In DNA, the CDR3 is TGCAGCGTTGGGACTAGCGGGATCTATGAGCAGTTCTTC.

This clone was found a few times. V usage is TRBV7-9 and J usage is TRBJ1-4; D not certain. The V end was cut by 10 bases, the J end by 5 bases, with 14 bases between. The CDR3 runs to 13 residues. Germline values: CDR1 SEHNR, CDR2 FQNEAQ (reference sequence). CDR3 DNA sequence: TGTGCCATCGACGGACGGACCAATGAAAAACTGTTTTTT. Protein product: CAIDGRTNEKLFF.

This clone appeared a few times. The rearrangement links TRBV29-1 to TRBJ1-1; D gene ambiguous. This CDR3 is built from 13 residues. Germline V gene lookup returns CDR1 SQVTM and CDR2 ANQGSEA. Trimming stripped 1 base from V and 1 base from J, with 7 bases between. The CDR3 region has the DNA TGCAGCGTTGAAGTCGGGTGGAACACTGAAGCTTTCTTT. Protein: CSVEVGWNTEAFF.

This chain uses TRBV7-3 with TRBJ2-5, with 11 positions matching TRBD2. CDR1 is SGHTA and CDR2 is FQGTGA in the germline V gene. V shed 5 bases and J 4 bases; nucleotides not matched to a gene: 3. This CDR3 is 14 amino acids long. CDR3 sequence (DNA): TGTGCCAGCAGCCCCGGGACTAGCGGAGAGACCCAGTACTTC. Protein sequence: CASSPGTSGETQYF.

The chain combines TRBV27 with TRBJ2-7, with 9 bases lining up with TRBD2. The CDR3 spans 13 residues. Per the germline V gene, CDR1 is MNHEY and CDR2 is SMNVEV (reference sequence). J lost 4 bases, V lost 6 bases, and 4 bases had no gene match. This CDR3 reads CASRFSGSYEQYF. In DNA, the CDR3 is TGTGCCAGCAGGTTTAGCGGGAGTTACGAGCAGTACTTC.

The genes are TRBV5-8 and TRBJ2-3; 10 bases are shared with TRBD2. The CDR3 loop spans 16 amino acids. V trimming: 0 bases; J trimming: 2 bases; junction bases outside the gene matches: 3. From germline, CDR1 is SGHTS and CDR2 YDEGEE. The CDR3 DNA sequence: TGTGCCAGCAGCTTGGGGACTAGCGGACCCACAGATACGCAGTATTTT. This encodes CASSLGTSGPTDTQYF.

This clone was seen more than once but under ten times. V usage is TRBV6-4 and J usage is TRBJ2-1; 7 bases map to TRBD1. V shed 5 bases, J shed 4 bases, and the junction held 8 bases outside the gene matches. The CDR3 spans 15 residues. Germline V lookup: CDR1 MRHNA, CDR2 SNTAGT. As DNA, the CDR3 is TGTGCCAGCAGTTATCAAGGGGGCGAATACAATGAGCAGTTCTTC. Translation gives CASSYQGGEYNEQFF.